This is a list of T cell receptor beta chains from one sample in a study of identical twins. From the 5' RACE reads, TCRdb called clonotypes with MiXCR, one entry per CDR3 protein. Found here are 200,000 to 250,000 distinct CDR3 sequences, about 7.5% of them singletons; the top ten hold 1.9%. The sample was also linked to a second study, of yellow fever vaccine responses in identical twins.

Sequences were obtained from memory (CD45RO+) T cells sorted from blood. All receptors come from a woman aged 18-29 years in good health. Both conserved end residues are part of each CDR3. The D gene is left open where the match is weak. Not all rows give a size; the values are once, few, many and, for expanded clones, a class.

many	TRBV12-3/TRBV12-4	TRBJ1-2	TRBD1	CATKTGAKKGYTF	TGTGCCACCAAGACAGGGGCCAAGAAGGGCTACACCTTC
many	TRBV6-1	TRBJ1-1	TRBD1	CASRESGTVFEAFF	TGTGCCAGCAGAGAATCCGGGACAGTCTTTGAAGCTTTCTTT
NA	TRBV27	TRBJ2-3	NA	CAIAVGPTDTQYF	TGTGCCATCGCCGTGGGCCCTACAGATACGCAGTATTTT
few	TRBV6-5	TRBJ2-7	NA	CASSYSWLTSSYEQYF	TGTGCCAGCAGTTACTCCTGGCTAACGTCCTCCTACGAGCAGTACTTC
few	TRBV6-2/TRBV6-3	TRBJ2-7	NA	CASSYMRLKVIYEQYF	TGTGCCAGCAGTTACATGAGACTCAAGGTCATCTACGAGCAGTACTTC
once	TRBV18	TRBJ2-7	NA	CASSRRGGTSYEQYF	TGTGCCAGCTCACGGCGAGGGGGAACATCCTACGAGCAGTACTTC
many	TRBV6-1	TRBJ1-1	TRBD1	CASSKQGKLSSEAFF	TGTGCCAGCAGCAAACAGGGGAAACTCTCCTCAGAAGCTTTCTTT
many	TRBV25-1	TRBJ2-7	NA	CASSENLPRYEQYF	TGTGCCAGCAGTGAAAATCTACCACGCTACGAGCAGTACTTC
NA	TRBV10-3	TRBJ2-3	NA	CAISGASSNTDTQYF	TGTGCCATCAGTGGGGCTAGCTCAAACACAGATACGCAGTATTTT
many	TRBV5-1	TRBJ2-7	TRBD1	CASSSTGDLIYEQYF	TGCGCCAGCAGCTCGACAGGGGATTTGATCTACGAGCAGTACTTC
many	TRBV28	TRBJ2-1	TRBD1	CASRVRDRFNNEQFF	TGTGCCAGCAGGGTTCGGGACAGGTTTAACAATGAGCAGTTCTTC
NA	TRBV28	TRBJ1-6	TRBD1	CASSSPGQLNSPLHF	TGTGCCAGCAGCTCCCCGGGACAGCTTAATTCACCCCTCCACTTT
few	TRBV20-1	TRBJ2-6	NA	CSAGGGANVLTF	TGCAGTGCGGGTGGTGGGGCCAACGTCCTGACTTTC
many	TRBV7-2	TRBJ1-1	NA	CASSVGTSGTEAFF	TGTGCCAGCAGCGTAGGGACATCGGGAACTGAAGCTTTCTTT
many	TRBV5-1	TRBJ2-3	TRBD2	CASRGLPILPGTDTQYF	TGCGCCAGCAGGGGACTACCTATCCTGCCTGGCACAGATACGCAGTATTTT
NA	TRBV28	TRBJ2-2	NA	CASSLGPPRELFF	TGTGCCAGCAGTCTGGGACCGCCTAGGGAGCTGTTTTTT
NA	TRBV12-3/TRBV12-4	TRBJ2-1	TRBD2	CASNLAGSSYNEQFF	TGTGCCAGCAATTTAGCGGGGAGCTCCTACAATGAGCAGTTCTTC
many	TRBV20-1	TRBJ1-2	NA	CSAGGGLGYGYTF	TGCAGTGCCGGGGGGGGGCTCGGCTATGGCTACACCTTC
few	TRBV5-6	TRBJ1-5	TRBD1	CASSFWRRQGINQPQHF	TGTGCCAGCAGCTTTTGGAGGAGACAGGGGATCAATCAGCCCCAGCATTTT
few	TRBV7-9	TRBJ1-2	TRBD1	CASSSPQTGVNGYTF	TGTGCCAGCAGCTCACCACAGACAGGGGTTAATGGCTACACCTTC
many	TRBV25-1	TRBJ2-7	NA	CATGVSPTSGEQYF	TGTGCCACCGGAGTGTCGCCTACATCGGGTGAGCAGTACTTC
NA	TRBV20-1	TRBJ2-2	TRBD2	CSARNLRRGGRANTGELFF	TGCAGTGCTAGAAACCTCCGGCGGGGGGGCCGGGCGAACACCGGGGAGCTGTTTTTT
many	TRBV27	TRBJ2-4	NA	CASSSGGDIQYF	TGTGCCAGCAGCTCAGGGGGGGACATTCAGTACTTC
few	TRBV19	TRBJ2-1	TRBD2	CASHTGTSGYNEQFF	TGTGCCAGTCATACCGGGACTAGCGGTTACAATGAGCAGTTCTTC
few	TRBV7-2	TRBJ2-7	TRBD1	CASSREAGQGSYEQYF	TGTGCCAGCAGCCGTGAAGCGGGACAGGGCTCTTACGAGCAGTACTTC
few	TRBV9	TRBJ2-3	NA	CASSGGQTLTDTQYF	TGTGCCAGCAGCGGAGGACAGACACTCACAGATACGCAGTATTTT
once	TRBV6-5	TRBJ2-3	TRBD2	CASSYSSSGGAGSDTQYF	TGTGCCAGCAGTTACTCGTCTAGCGGGGGGGCCGGGTCAGATACGCAGTATTTT
NA	TRBV20-1	TRBJ2-7	NA	CSAPYSGDLSYEQYF	TGCAGTGCCCCCTACAGTGGCGACTTGTCCTACGAGCAGTACTTC
NA	TRBV14	TRBJ1-2	NA	CASSQDPRDTYGYTF	TGTGCCAGCAGCCAAGATCCCCGGGACACCTATGGCTACACCTTC
many	TRBV4-2	TRBJ2-7	TRBD2	CASSQRTSGYEQYF	TGTGCCAGCAGCCAAAGGACTAGCGGCTACGAGCAGTACTTC
many	TRBV20-1	TRBJ2-1	NA	CSASDAGDEQFF	TGCAGTGCTTCAGACGCTGGCGATGAGCAGTTCTTC
few	TRBV5-1	TRBJ2-5	NA	CASSYSTRETQYF	TGCGCCAGCAGCTACTCCACCAGGGAGACCCAGTACTTC
many	TRBV7-9	TRBJ2-7	TRBD1	CASSRTGQGGEQYF	TGTGCCAGCAGCCGAACCGGACAGGGAGGCGAGCAGTACTTC
NA	TRBV11-2	TRBJ2-4	TRBD1	CASSLDRGKAKNIQYF	TGTGCCAGCAGCTTGGACAGGGGAAAGGCCAAAAACATTCAGTACTTC
NA	TRBV4-3	TRBJ2-1	TRBD2	CASSQDLAGEGNEQFF	TGCGCCAGCAGCCAAGATCTAGCGGGAGAGGGCAATGAGCAGTTCTTC
many	TRBV27	TRBJ1-2	NA	CASSPSYREGYTF	TGTGCCAGCAGCCCATCCTACAGGGAAGGCTACACCTTC
many	TRBV6-1	TRBJ2-2	NA	CASSDRHTNTGELFF	TGTGCCAGCAGTGACCGACATACGAACACCGGGGAGCTGTTTTTT
few	TRBV27	TRBJ2-3	TRBD2	CASSPAGGYSDTQYF	TGTGCCAGCAGTCCAGCGGGGGGGTACTCAGATACGCAGTATTTT
NA	TRBV6-1	TRBJ2-1	TRBD2	CASSEEGLSYNEQFF	TGTGCCAGCAGTGAAGAGGGACTATCCTACAATGAGCAGTTCTTC
once	TRBV3-1	TRBJ2-3	NA	CASTKSSRTTDTQYF	TGTGCCAGCACCAAGTCCTCTAGGACGACAGATACGCAGTATTTT
NA	TRBV2	TRBJ2-3	NA	CASSEEGSNTDTQYF	TGTGCCAGCAGTGAAGAGGGGTCAAACACAGATACGCAGTATTTT
few	TRBV6-5	TRBJ1-2	NA	CASSYSNSNYGYTF	TGTGCCAGCAGTTACTCGAACAGTAACTATGGCTACACCTTC
few	TRBV20-1	TRBJ2-1	TRBD2	CSARDPLAGGPEFF	TGCAGTGCTAGAGATCCTCTTGCGGGAGGGCCTGAGTTCTTC
many	TRBV28	TRBJ2-7	NA	CASSLASRTYEQYF	TGTGCCAGCAGTTTAGCCAGCCGTACCTACGAGCAGTACTTC
NA	TRBV28	TRBJ2-7	NA	CASSLLRENEQYF	TGTGCCAGCAGTTTATTGAGGGAGAACGAGCAGTACTTC
NA	TRBV2	TRBJ2-1	TRBD2	CASRSGLVSNEQFF	TGTGCCAGCAGGTCGGGACTAGTCTCCAATGAGCAGTTCTTC
NA	TRBV11-1	TRBJ2-2	TRBD2	CASSSLRLAGVSTGELFF	TGTGCCAGCAGCTCATTACGACTAGCGGGAGTCAGCACCGGGGAGCTGTTTTTT